These 15 T cell receptor beta chains were all obtained from the same sample, sequenced in a study of cytomegalovirus exposure and HLA in healthy donors. The repertoire was sequenced with immunoSEQ multiplex PCR; TCRdb's copy has only in-frame clones and lacks some. The sample shows over 250,000 clones, about 85% of them seen only once. Input material: PBMCs. These receptor sequences come from a woman in her thirties in good health and CMV-seropositive.

CDR3 sequence (DNA): TGTGCCAGCAGTGAAGCCGGCCCCCACTATCGGACTAGCGGGAGTGGTACAGATACGCAGTATTTT. Its protein product is CASSEAGPHYRTSGSGTDTQYF. The chain has TRBV6-1 and TRBJ2-3, with 13 bases fitting TRBD2. Unmatched junction bases numbered 18, after V lost 0 bases and J lost 3 bases. The CDR3 is 22 amino acids. The germline V gene has CDR1 MNHNS and CDR2 SASEGT.

This clone has just one count. V and J are TRBV28 and TRBJ2-7; D remains unclear. CDR1 is MDHEN and CDR2 is SYDVKM in the germline V gene. The CDR3 runs 14 residues. The germline V and J ends were trimmed by 2 bases and 2 bases, with 10 bases remaining between them. The CDR3 bases are TGTGCCAGCAGTTTAACCGAATCGCCCTACGAGCAGTACTTC. Encoded protein: CASSLTESPYEQYF.

In its sample, this clone was seen a few times. The chain has TRBV30 and TRBJ1-2, with TRBD1 identical over 9 bases. J gave up 4 bases and V 0 bases, and 9 bases lay outside the gene matches. Germline lookup yields CDR1 GTSNPN and CDR2 SVGIG (reference sequence). The length of the CDR3 is 16 residues. CDR3 sequence: CAWSVLGTGSTYGYTF. The DNA of the CDR3 is TGTGCCTGGAGTGTACTGGGGACAGGGTCGACCTATGGCTACACCTTC.

The V call is TRBV4-3, the J call TRBJ2-7, with 7 bases identical to TRBD2. The CDR3 has 16 residues. Looked up from germline, CDR1 is LGHNA and CDR2 is YSLEER. Unmatched junction bases numbered 9, after V lost 2 bases and J lost 2 bases. This chain's CDR3 is CASSQKAGPGAYEQYF. For the CDR3, the DNA is TGCGCCAGCAGCCAAAAAGCGGGACCGGGGGCCTACGAGCAGTACTTC.

The gene calls are TRBV25-1 and TRBJ1-2; the D is unclear. The CDR3 length is 15 residues. The germline gives CDR1 MGHDK, CDR2 SYGVNS. The V end was cut by 5 bases, the J end by 4 bases, with 17 bases between. The CDR3 sequence is CASSSSYGVLYGYTF. CDR3 DNA sequence: TGTGCCAGCAGTTCCTCGTATGGGGTTCTCTATGGCTACACCTTC.

V gene TRBV6-4 combines with J gene TRBJ1-1; 9 nucleotides align to TRBD1. Germline CDR1 MRHNA, CDR2 SNTAGT. Trimming took 6 bases from V and 4 from J; bases not matched to a gene: 6. The CDR3 totals 14 residues. The CDR3 loop reads CASRMDRGGTEAFF. The CDR3 coding sequence is TGTGCCAGCAGAATGGACAGGGGAGGCACTGAAGCTTTCTTT.

The chain uses TRBV5-6 and TRBJ2-7; D gene ambiguous. Germline V gives CDR1 SGHDT, CDR2 YYEEEE. This CDR3 contains 12 residues. Trimming removed 4 bases at V and 5 bases at J, with 10 bases between. The CDR3 sequence: CASSGVGDEQYF. The DNA for the CDR3 is TGTGCCAGCAGCGGGGTCGGAGACGAGCAGTACTTC.

This chain joins TRBV21-1 and TRBJ2-2. TRBV21-1 is termed a pseudogene. There are 14 residues in the CDR3. The CDR3 coding sequence is TGTGCCAGCATTCAGACCAGAAACACCGGGGAGCTGTTTTTT. Protein product: CASIQTRNTGELFF.

This chain uses TRBV7-2 with TRBJ1-2; maybe TRBD1 (5 bases). The CDR3 is 19 amino acids. V gave up 2 bases and J gave up 4 bases, with 26 bases separating them. Germline CDR1 and CDR2: SGHTA and FQGNSA. The CDR3 nucleotides read TGTGCCAGCAGCTTAAGGCAGGGTTCGAGTGGGGGTGCACCCTATGGCTACACCTTC. It specifies CASSLRQGSSGGAPYGYTF.

The chain has TRBV28 and TRBJ1-6; D possibly corresponds to TRBD1 (5 bases). The CDR3 runs 15 residues. Germline V CDR1 and CDR2: MDHEN, SYDVKM. The CDR3, as DNA: TGTGCGACACTATTTCAGGGCTCCTATAATTCACCCCTCCACTTT. It translates to CATLFQGSYNSPLHF. The full variable domain, with the rest looked up from reference TRBV28 and TRBJ1-6, is DVKVTQSSRYLVKRTGEKVFLECVQDMDHENMFWYRQDPGLGLRLIYFSYDVKMKEKGDIPEGYSVSREKKERFSLILESASTNQTSMYLCATLFQGSYNSPLHFGNGTRLTVT.

Remarks on this clone: Other DNA sequences from this sample encode an identical CDR3 as well. The chain uses TRBV29-1 and TRBJ2-3, with 7 bases matching TRBD1. This CDR3 contains 14 residues. Losses at the gene ends were 6 bases for V and 0 bases for J; bases not matched to a gene: 6. Germline CDR1 is SQVTM and CDR2 is ANQGSEA. In DNA, the CDR3 is TGCAGCGTAGCTAGACAGGGTAGCACAGATACGCAGTATTTT. Encoded protein: CSVARQGSTDTQYF.

V gene TRBV7-9 combines with J gene TRBJ1-6; 9 positions match TRBD1. J lost 8 bases, V lost 1 base, and 0 bases had no gene match. Looked up from germline, CDR1 is SEHNR and CDR2 is FQNEAQ (reference sequence). This CDR3 is built from 14 residues. The chain's CDR3 is CASSLGDRDSPLHF. CDR3 coding DNA: TGTGCCAGCAGCTTAGGGGACAGGGATTCACCCCTCCACTTT.

The chain combines TRBV27 with TRBJ2-1, with 9 bases identical to TRBD2. Germline lookup yields CDR1 MNHEY and CDR2 SMNVEV (reference sequence). The ends lost 6 bases at V and 7 bases at J; junction bases unmatched: 10. The CDR3 has 15 amino acids. This CDR3 is CASRLIAGAGNEQFF. The CDR3 DNA follows: TGTGCCAGCAGGCTTATAGCGGGAGCTGGGAATGAGCAGTTCTTC.

This chain uses TRBV7-6 with TRBJ2-2; 8 bases match TRBD2. Germline CDR1 is SGHVS and CDR2 is FNYEAQ. Unmatched junction bases numbered 4, after V lost 2 bases and J lost 5 bases. The CDR3 consists of 15 residues. In nucleotides, the CDR3 is TGTGCCAGCAGCTTACTCGGGAGGGTAACCGGGGAGCTGTTTTTT. Translating it yields CASSLLGRVTGELFF.

V usage is TRBV4-3 and J usage is TRBJ1-2; D is perhaps TRBD1 (5 bases). The CDR3 has 17 residues. Trimming cost V 0 bases and J 7 bases, with 21 bases left between them. The V gene's germline CDR1 is LGHNA and CDR2 YSLEER. The CDR3 protein is CASSQDFDRSGDRGYTF. The CDR3 bases are TGCGCCAGCAGCCAAGATTTTGACAGAAGCGGCGATCGTGGCTACACCTTC.